A selection of T cell receptor beta chains follows, all from one sample in a study of T cells in Graves' hyperthyroidism and ophthalmopathy. Each CDR3 protein gets one entry after TCRdb re-called the multiplex PCR reads with MiXCR. The sample holds approximately 610,000 distinct CDR3 sequences, roughly 14% seen once. The specimen sequenced was blood. Every receptor here comes from a middle-aged woman with Graves' ophthalmopathy. Both conserved end residues are part of each CDR3. A D gene is named only where the DNA matches it firmly. The size of a clone is reported for some rows only, either as once, few or many, or as a class for expanded clones.

v_gene	d_gene	j_gene	abundance	CDR3nt	CDR3aa
TRBV20-1	NA	TRBJ1-3	many	TGCAGTGCTGATGTGGGGAGGGACGACGGAAACACCATATATTTT	CSADVGRDDGNTIYF
TRBV6-5	TRBD1	TRBJ2-6	many	TGTGCCAGGGGGGACAGGATTCTCTCTGGGGCCAACGTCCTGACTTTC	CARGDRILSGANVLTF
TRBV27	NA	TRBJ1-5	NA	TGTGCCAGCAGCGGACATCCTAGCAATCAGCCCCAGCATTTT	CASSGHPSNQPQHF
TRBV29-1	NA	TRBJ2-7	NA	TGCAGCGTTGTAAGGGGGACCCAGAGCTCCTACGAGCAGTACTTC	CSVVRGTQSSYEQYF
TRBV11-1	TRBD1	TRBJ1-1	NA	TGTGCCAGCAGCTCCCGGGACAGGGCCACTGAAGCTTTCTTT	CASSSRDRATEAFF
TRBV28	NA	TRBJ1-1	many	TGTGCCAGCAGTTTTCTAGGTGGGCAAGGGGACACTGAAGCTTTCTTT	CASSFLGGQGDTEAFF
TRBV20-1	TRBD1	TRBJ1-2	many	TGCAGTGCTAGAGATCTTGAGGGGGCAAGTGAGGGCTACACCTTC	CSARDLEGASEGYTF
TRBV6-5	NA	TRBJ2-7	many	TGTGCCAGCAGTTACCTCGGTGACAACTACGAGCAGTACTTC	CASSYLGDNYEQYF
TRBV5-1	NA	TRBJ2-7	many	TGCGCCAGCAGCTTGGAGGGGCCGGTATCCGAGCAGTACTTC	CASSLEGPVSEQYF
TRBV28	TRBD1	TRBJ2-7	many	TGTGCCAGCAGGCCCCCCCAGGGACAGCACTACGAGCAGTACTTC	CASRPPQGQHYEQYF
TRBV5-1	TRBD2	TRBJ2-2	NA	TGCGCCAGCAGCGCTGGACTAGCGGGGTCCACCGGGGAGCTGTTTTTT	CASSAGLAGSTGELFF
TRBV6-2/TRBV6-3	NA	TRBJ2-4	many	TGTGCCAGCAGTTACTATTGGGAGAAGGCCAAAAACATTCAGTACTTC	CASSYYWEKAKNIQYF
TRBV27	NA	TRBJ1-2	few	TGTGCCAGCAGTTCAGATCAGGGGCTCTATGGCTACACCTTC	CASSSDQGLYGYTF
TRBV20-1	NA	TRBJ2-5	many	TGCAGTGCTATTCACAGTTTCCAAGAGACCCAGTACTTC	CSAIHSFQETQYF
TRBV12-3/TRBV12-4	TRBD2	TRBJ2-2	many	TGTGCCACCGTACTTGGACTAGCGGGTTCCACGAACACCGGGGAGCTGTTTTTT	CATVLGLAGSTNTGELFF
TRBV28	TRBD2	TRBJ2-2	many	TGTGCCAGCAGTTGGGGACTAGCGGGAGGCTGGAACACCGGGGAGCTGTTTTTT	CASSWGLAGGWNTGELFF
TRBV7-2	NA	TRBJ1-5	many	TGTGCCAGCAGCTCCCACCTACGTGAGCCCCAGCATTTT	CASSSHLREPQHF
TRBV28	NA	TRBJ1-1	many	TGTGCCAGCAGCCCACCCTTGGGACAAACTGAAGCTTTCTTT	CASSPPLGQTEAFF
TRBV28	NA	TRBJ2-2	NA	TGTGCCAGCATCCAGGGGAGGACAGACACCGGGGAGCTGTTTTTT	CASIQGRTDTGELFF
TRBV27	NA	TRBJ1-1	many	TGTGCCAGCAGTTTATGGGTGGGGACTGAAGCTTTCTTT	CASSLWVGTEAFF
TRBV20-1	TRBD2	TRBJ2-3	few	TGCAGTGCTAGAATGGGACTAGCGGGCGCCACAGATACGCAGTATTTT	CSARMGLAGATDTQYF
TRBV19	NA	TRBJ1-1	many	TGTGCCAGTAGTATCCGGGGAACAGGGGCTTTCTTT	CASSIRGTGAFF
TRBV6-2/TRBV6-3	NA	TRBJ2-7	many	TGTGCCAGCAGTTCTATAGTGGACGAGCAGTACTTC	CASSSIVDEQYF
TRBV7-9	NA	TRBJ1-2	many	TGTGCCAGCAGCTTACAGGGGATGGACAACTATGGCTACACCTTC	CASSLQGMDNYGYTF
TRBV11-2	NA	TRBJ1-1	many	TGTGCCAGCAGCCAATTCCTGAACACTGAAGCTTTCTTT	CASSQFLNTEAFF
TRBV28	TRBD2	TRBJ2-5	NA	TGTGCCAGCAGTTTAGTCCTAGCGGTTATTAAAGAGACCCAGTACTTC	CASSLVLAVIKETQYF
TRBV12-3/TRBV12-4	TRBD2	TRBJ2-2	NA	TGTGCCAGCACCCCGGGAGGGTTCGGGGCCGGGGAGCTGTTTTTT	CASTPGGFGAGELFF
TRBV29-1	NA	TRBJ2-7	many	TGCAGCGTTGAAGACGGTTTGAGTTTGTACTTC	CSVEDGLSLYF
TRBV20-1	NA	TRBJ2-1	many	TGCAGTGCGCGGCATAATGAGCAGTTCTTC	CSARHNEQFF
TRBV28	NA	TRBJ2-7	many	TGTGCCAGCAGTTTCATCGGGGAACAATCGAAATCCTACGAGCAGTACTTC	CASSFIGEQSKSYEQYF
TRBV5-1	TRBD1	TRBJ2-7	NA	TGCGCCAGCAGCTCAACTGCACCCGGACAGGGGGCTTACGAGCAGTACTTC	CASSSTAPGQGAYEQYF
TRBV6-2/TRBV6-3	TRBD2	TRBJ2-7	NA	TGTGCCAGCAGTTACTCGAGAGGCGGGAGGCCTTCATTC	CASSYSRGGRPSF
TRBV5-1	NA	TRBJ1-4	many	TGCGCCAGCAGCCCCTCCGAGTCTAGGGCCGCAACTAATGAAAAACTGTTTTTT	CASSPSESRAATNEKLFF
TRBV6-2/TRBV6-3	NA	TRBJ1-2	many	TGTGCCAGCACCCCTCGGGGACATTTTAACTATGGCTACACCTTC	CASTPRGHFNYGYTF
TRBV7-2	NA	TRBJ1-1	many	TGTGCCAGCAGCCAGCTAATCGGGGGGCGGACTGAAGCTTTCTTT	CASSQLIGGRTEAFF
TRBV6-2/TRBV6-3	TRBD2	TRBJ2-2	once	TGTGCCAGCAGTAACCTTCGCGGGAGGCCGGTAATATGGGAGCTGTTTTTT	CASSNLRGRPVIWELFF
TRBV7-2	TRBD1	TRBJ2-4	NA	TGTGCCAGCAGCCTCCGTGGGACAGCGGCCAAAAACATTCAGTACTTC	CASSLRGTAAKNIQYF
TRBV7-2	NA	TRBJ2-7	many	TGTGCCAGCAGCCCGGACGCATACTCCTCCTACGAGCAGTACTTC	CASSPDAYSSYEQYF
TRBV14	TRBD2	TRBJ2-5	many	TGTGCCAGCAGCCAAGATCGACTAGCGGGAGGGCCCAGGGAGACCCAGTACTTC	CASSQDRLAGGPRETQYF
TRBV29-1	TRBD2	TRBJ2-5	NA	TGCAGCGTTGTACGGCCGGGAGGGGAAACCCAGTACTTC	CSVVRPGGETQYF
TRBV12-3/TRBV12-4	TRBD1	TRBJ1-1	many	TGTGCCAGCAACAGGGAGGGGGCGAACACTGAAGCTTTCTTT	CASNREGANTEAFF
TRBV6-1	NA	TRBJ2-5	few	TGTGCCAGCAGCAAACCGGGACTAGGGGGCGGGGAGACCCAGTACTTC	CASSKPGLGGGETQYF
TRBV7-9	TRBD1	TRBJ1-1	few	TGTGCCAGCAGCCCCGGAGGACAGGGTCTCGAAGCTTTCTTT	CASSPGGQGLEAFF
TRBV12-3/TRBV12-4	NA	TRBJ1-3	many	TGTGCCAGCAGTTTAGCAGCTGGGACTGGAAACACCATATATTTT	CASSLAAGTGNTIYF
TRBV28	NA	TRBJ1-2	many	TGTGCCAGCAGTTTAGGGGGGTGGTATGGCTACACCTTC	CASSLGGWYGYTF
TRBV7-2	NA	TRBJ1-2	many	TGTGCCAGCAGCTCCACAGCGTATGGCTACACCTTC	CASSSTAYGYTF